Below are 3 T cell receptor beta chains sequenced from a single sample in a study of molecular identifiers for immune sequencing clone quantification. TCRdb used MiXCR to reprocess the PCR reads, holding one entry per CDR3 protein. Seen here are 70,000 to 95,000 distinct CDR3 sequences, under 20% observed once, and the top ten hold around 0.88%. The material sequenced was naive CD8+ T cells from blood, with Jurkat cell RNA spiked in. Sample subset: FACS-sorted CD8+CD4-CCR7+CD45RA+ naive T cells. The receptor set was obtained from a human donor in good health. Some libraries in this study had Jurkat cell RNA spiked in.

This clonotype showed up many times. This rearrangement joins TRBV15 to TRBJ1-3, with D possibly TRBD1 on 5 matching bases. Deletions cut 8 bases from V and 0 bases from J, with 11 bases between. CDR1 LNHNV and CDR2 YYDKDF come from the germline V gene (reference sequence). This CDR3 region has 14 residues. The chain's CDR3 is CATSEGLSGNTIYF. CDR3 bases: TGTGCCACCTCGGAGGGACTCTCTGGAAACACCATATATTTT.

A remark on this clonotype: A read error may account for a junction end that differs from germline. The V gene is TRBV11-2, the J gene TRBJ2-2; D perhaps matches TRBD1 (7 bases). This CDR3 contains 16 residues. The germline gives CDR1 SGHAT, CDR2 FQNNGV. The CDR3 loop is CASSFGSGGLTGQLFF. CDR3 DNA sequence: TGTGCCAGCAGCTTTGGGTCAGGGGGACTGACCGGGCAGCTGTTTTTT.

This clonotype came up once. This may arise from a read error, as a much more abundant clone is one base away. The CDR3 loop reads CASSIPAGEQYF. CDR3 DNA: TGTGCCAGTAGTATACCGGCAGGAGAGCAGTACTTC. The chain links TRBV19 to TRBJ2-7; D is uncertain. Germline values: CDR1 LNHDA, CDR2 SQIVND (reference sequence). V lost 2 bases, J lost 7 bases, and 9 bases lay in between. The CDR3 totals 12 residues.